A selection of T cell receptor beta chains follows, all from one sample in a study of blood T cell repertoires in COVID-19. Profiled with immunoSEQ multiplex PCR; TCRdb holds only in-frame clones, not every one. The repertoire has around 300,000 clones, around 86% of them found once; the top ten carry roughly 2.1%. Sequencing was done on a sample of peripheral blood. The receptors shown here come from a man aged 50 to 59 with acute or convalescent COVID-19. Each CDR3 is given with its conserved first and last residue. D genes are given only for firm matches. A clone size is listed for some rows: how often the clone was seen (once, few, many), or a class if it is expanded.

v_call	j_call	clone_size	d_call	cdr3_nt	cdr3_aa
TRBV13	TRBJ1-1	.	.	TGTGCCAGCAGCTTTGGAGGTATGAACACTGAAGCTTTCTTT	CASSFGGMNTEAFF
TRBV6-6	TRBJ2-7	.	TRBD2	TGTGCCAGCAGTTATATGCGGGGGGGGTACGAGCAGTACTTC	CASSYMRGGYEQYF
TRBV5-4	TRBJ2-1	.	.	TGTGCCAGCAGCCCGGAACCTTTGAGGCATGAGCAGTTCTTC	CASSPEPLRHEQFF
TRBV7-9	TRBJ1-1	.	TRBD1	TGTGCCAGCAGCCTAGGGGGCGGGGGGTCCACTGAAGCTTTCTTT	CASSLGGGGSTEAFF
TRBV19	TRBJ2-4	.	TRBD1	TGTGCCAGTAGTATAGATCTCGAGGTGGGACAGGGAAACATTCAGTACTTC	CASSIDLEVGQGNIQYF
TRBV4-2	TRBJ2-1	.	TRBD2	TGTGCCAGCAGCCCCGAGCGGGGGGGCCGGGATGAGCAGTTCTTC	CASSPERGGRDEQFF
TRBV19	TRBJ1-5	.	.	TGTGCCAGTATTTCGGGGTTTGAGGCAGTCTATAGCAATCAGCCCCAGCATTTT	CASISGFEAVYSNQPQHF
TRBV7-9	TRBJ1-3	.	.	TGTGCCAGCAGCCCTGGAGGGTCTACGGGAAACACCATATATTTT	CASSPGGSTGNTIYF
TRBV11-2	TRBJ2-5	few	.	TGTGCCAGCACCTCGGGGTGGGTACAAGAGACCCAGTACTTC	CASTSGWVQETQYF
TRBV9	TRBJ1-1	.	TRBD1	TGTGCCAGCAGCGTAAACAGGGGATCCACTGAAGCTTTCTTT	CASSVNRGSTEAFF
TRBV7-8	TRBJ1-5	.	.	TGTGCCAGCAGCTTAGTAGGCCGCGCGGCCGTGCATCAGCCCCAGCATTTT	CASSLVGRAAVHQPQHF
TRBV3-1/TRBV3-2	TRBJ1-1	.	.	TGTGCCAGCAGCCGACTCGGCGGGGGAAGGAACACTGAAGCTTTCTTT	CASSRLGGGRNTEAFF
TRBV4-1	TRBJ2-3	.	.	TGCGCCAGCAGCCAAGGGGCCCCGAGGGCGGATACGCAGTATTTT	CASSQGAPRADTQYF
TRBV5-5	TRBJ1-5	.	.	TGTGCCAGCAGCTTGGGACTAGTTAGCAATCAGCCCCAGCATTTT	CASSLGLVSNQPQHF
TRBV7-3	TRBJ2-1	.	TRBD1	TGTGCCAGCAGCTCCGGACAGGGGGCTTGGAATGAGCAGTTCTTC	CASSSGQGAWNEQFF
TRBV7-2	TRBJ2-5	.	.	TGTGCCAGCAGCTTAGGGCCGGGTCGGGAGACCCAGTACTTC	CASSLGPGRETQYF
TRBV18	TRBJ1-1	few	.	TGTGCCAGCGGAAGAAGGGGGGGGGAGACGGAAGCTTTCTTT	CASGRRGGETEAFF
TRBV19	TRBJ2-1	.	.	TGTGGGACGTCCGGGGAGCCGACCTACAATGAGCAGTTCTTC	CGTSGEPTYNEQFF
TRBV7-6	TRBJ1-6	once	.	TGTGCCAGCAGCTTAACTCTTAGGCAGGGGAGTTCACCCCTCCACTTT	CASSLTLRQGSSPLHF
TRBV6-5	TRBJ1-1	.	.	TGTGCCAGCAGTCCCGGCCCCCGGGGTAACACTGAAGCTTTCTTT	CASSPGPRGNTEAFF
TRBV7-6	TRBJ2-7	.	.	TGTGCCAGCAGCTTAGTTAATTGGGGGGACCGTTACGAGCAGTACTTC	CASSLVNWGDRYEQYF
TRBV25-1	TRBJ1-1	.	.	TGTGCCGGTAAGGGGCACACTGAAGCTTTCTTT	CAGKGHTEAFF
TRBV5-4	TRBJ2-5	.	TRBD2	TGTGCCAGCAGCTCTAGCGGGGGGGGAAAGGAGACCCAGTACTTC	CASSSSGGGKETQYF
TRBV27	TRBJ2-5	.	TRBD2	TGTGCCAGCAGTTGGCGGGGGGGCTGGGAGACCCAGTACTTC	CASSWRGGWETQYF
TRBV5-6	TRBJ1-2	.	.	TGTGCCAGCAGCTTGATAAACAGTGGCTACACCTTC	CASSLINSGYTF
TRBV7-3	TRBJ1-2	.	TRBD1	TGTGCCAGCAGCTTGGGACAGGGAAATAACTATGGCTACACCTTC	CASSLGQGNNYGYTF
TRBV6-6	TRBJ1-2	.	.	TGTGCCAGCAGACCCCGGGGAGGGGAGGTATGGTATGGCTACACCTTC	CASRPRGGEVWYGYTF
TRBV21-1	TRBJ2-4	.	.	TGTGCCAGCGGAGGAGCTGGCAAAAACATTCAGTACTTC	CASGGAGKNIQYF
TRBV4-1	TRBJ2-1	.	.	TGCGCCAGCAGCCAAGAAGGGATTCCCGGGGGTGAGCAGTTCTTC	CASSQEGIPGGEQFF
TRBV7-8	TRBJ2-7	.	.	TGTGCCAGCAGCCTCTATCCCCCTGGAGGGGGCGCTCGGTCCTACGAGCAGTACTTC	CASSLYPPGGGARSYEQYF
TRBV18	TRBJ2-3	.	TRBD1	TGTGCCAGCTCACCAAGCAGGGGGACGTCAGCCACAGATACGCAGTATTTT	CASSPSRGTSATDTQYF
TRBV6-5	TRBJ1-5	.	.	TGTGCCAGCAGCGTCGCGGAGGGTATTCAGCCCCAGCATTTT	CASSVAEGIQPQHF
TRBV18	TRBJ2-4	.	TRBD2	TGTGCCAGCTCACGGACTAGCGGGGGAGAGGCCAAAAACATTCAGTACTTC	CASSRTSGGEAKNIQYF
TRBV19	TRBJ1-2	.	TRBD1	TGTGCCAGTAGTTCTCTCACAGGGGCTCGCGGCTATGGCTACACCTTC	CASSSLTGARGYGYTF
TRBV3-1/TRBV3-2	TRBJ1-5	.	.	TGTGCCAGCAGCAAAATTGGGGGCCAGCCCCAGCATTTT	CASSKIGGQPQHF
TRBV30	TRBJ1-2	.	TRBD1	TGTGCCTGTTCTTGGACAGGGCCATATGGCTACACCTTC	CACSWTGPYGYTF
TRBV10-2	TRBJ2-1	.	.	TGCGCCAGCAACCTGAGGTCGGGTTCCAATGAGCAGTTCTTC	CASNLRSGSNEQFF
TRBV3-1/TRBV3-2	TRBJ1-3	.	.	TGTGCCAGCAGCCTCGGACAGCCCGGCTCTGGAAACACCATATATTTT	CASSLGQPGSGNTIYF
TRBV5-8	TRBJ2-5	.	.	TGTGGAAGTGGAGGGCTAGGGGAGACCCAGTACTTC	CGSGGLGETQYF
TRBV5-1	TRBJ2-7	.	TRBD1	TGCGCCAGCAGCTTGGCCGGGACAGCCTACGAGCAGTACTTC	CASSLAGTAYEQYF
TRBV4-1	TRBJ1-5	.	.	TGCGCCAGCAGCCAAGATGCTGGGATGGAGGCCCTAGGTCAGCCCCAGCATTTT	CASSQDAGMEALGQPQHF
TRBV11-1	TRBJ2-3	.	.	TGTGCCAGCAGCCGGACTCGGACGGGTACGCAGTATTTT	CASSRTRTGTQYF
TRBV3-1/TRBV3-2	TRBJ1-1	.	.	TGTGCCAGCACTGGTGACGGGTTTCCAGAAGCTTTCTTT	CASTGDGFPEAFF
TRBV6-5	TRBJ2-1	.	.	TGTGCCAGTTGTCTGGTCAGCTCCTACAATGAGCAGTTCTTC	CASCLVSSYNEQFF
TRBV30	TRBJ1-1	few	TRBD1	TGTGCCTGGAGTCCGTCCGGACAGGGGGCTCGGGCTTTCTTT	CAWSPSGQGARAFF
TRBV10-3	TRBJ2-1	.	TRBD1	TGTGCCATCAGTGGTAGGGCAGGGGGATACAATGAGCAGTTCTTC	CAISGRAGGYNEQFF
TRBV5-1	TRBJ1-3	.	.	TGCGCCAGCAGCCCCCAGGGGCCCTCTGGAAACACCATATATTTT	CASSPQGPSGNTIYF
TRBV2	TRBJ2-2	.	TRBD2	TGTGCCAGCATCGGGACTACCTACACCGGGGAGCTGTTTTTT	CASIGTTYTGELFF
TRBV11-2	TRBJ1-1	.	.	TGTGCCAGCAGCCCCGGGACATTTAACACTGAAGCTTTCTTT	CASSPGTFNTEAFF
TRBV6-5	TRBJ1-1	.	.	TGTGCCAGCAGTTACTCGATTTGGGGCGTGAACACTGAAGCTTTCTTT	CASSYSIWGVNTEAFF
TRBV5-1	TRBJ2-2	.	TRBD1	TGCGCCAGCAGCCACGGACAGGGCTACACCGGGGAGCTGTTTTTT	CASSHGQGYTGELFF
TRBV3-1/TRBV3-2	TRBJ1-6	.	TRBD1	TGTGCCAGCAGCCAACTGGGACAGGGGGCAAGTGGCACCTCTAGGTCCCTCCACTTT	CASSQLGQGASGTSRSLHF
TRBV12-3/TRBV12-4	TRBJ1-2	.	.	TGTGCCAGCAGTTTAGACAGTCTAAATGGCTACACCTTC	CASSLDSLNGYTF
TRBV11-2	TRBJ1-1	.	TRBD1	TGTGCCAGCAGCGCCAGACAGGGGTGGGGGACTGAAGCTTTCTTT	CASSARQGWGTEAFF